This T cell receptor (beta chain) was captured by sequencing in a study of cytomegalovirus exposure and HLA in healthy donors. Findings and caveats of the study: It is likely that the observed cluster of highly shared sequence variants was a sequencing artifact.

Concerning this clone: Its antigen is not identified.

A multiplex PCR was run with 60 Vbeta primers and 13 Jbeta primers. Measured with immunoSEQ multiplex PCR; TCRdb has only the in-frame clones, and not every one. The sample lists more than 80,000 clones; about 68% were seen once. The germline V gene has CDR1 MNHEY and CDR2 SVGAGI. Trimming took 7 bases from V and 2 from J; bases not matched to a gene: 5. This CDR3 region has 14 residues. The V gene is TRBV6-5, the J gene TRBJ1-5; the match to TRBD1 covers 7 bases. The TCR originated in a human donor in good health. The sequencing sample was made of PBMCs. The CDR3, as DNA: TGTGCCAGCACTCCCACAGGGGGCAATCAGCCCCAGCATTTT. It codes for CASTPTGGNQPQHF.